A selection of T cell receptor beta chains follows, all from one sample in a study of CD8 T cells in ankylosing spondylitis. Via MiXCR, TCRdb re-called the 5' RACE reads, giving one row per CDR3 protein. Among roughly 670,000 distinct CDR3 sequences listed, roughly 20% were seen once. The sequencing input was blood, either unsorted or a sorted T cell fraction (not recorded which). The source is a male donor with ankylosing spondylitis. The CDR3 runs from the conserved cysteine through the conserved F or W. The D gene is left open where the match is weak. Size values are once, few and many counts, or a class for expanded clones, and some rows have none.

D gene	clone size	J gene	V gene	CDR3 DNA	CDR3 protein
-	-	TRBJ1-4	TRBV20-1	TGCAGTGCCAAGCCGGCGTCTAATGAAAAACTGTTTTTT	CSAKPASNEKLFF
-	-	TRBJ1-5	TRBV27	TGTGCCAGCAGTTTCCGGTGGATGCAGACACATCAGCCCCAGCATTTT	CASSFRWMQTHQPQHF
-	few	TRBJ2-1	TRBV20-1	TGCAGTGCCCCCCCAACTGTAATTGAACATGATGAGCAGTTCTTC	CSAPPTVIEHDEQFF
-	-	TRBJ2-1	TRBV7-3	TGTGCCAGCAGCTCAGGGTGGGGAGATGAGCAGTTCTTC	CASSSGWGDEQFF
TRBD2	-	TRBJ2-5	TRBV7-3	TGTGCCAGCAGCTTAACGGGGAGGGGAGGCCGGGAGACCCAGTACTTC	CASSLTGRGGRETQYF
TRBD2	-	TRBJ2-7	TRBV4-1	TGCGCCAGCAGCCAAGACCCCGTTAGCGGGAGAGACGAGCAGTACTTC	CASSQDPVSGRDEQYF
TRBD1	-	TRBJ2-4	TRBV15	TGTGCCACCAGCTCGGGACAGGCGTTATTGCTTCAGTACTTC	CATSSGQALLLQYF
TRBD1	few	TRBJ2-3	TRBV7-9	TGTGCCAGCAACGCAGGGGGTTCGGGCACAGATACGCAGTATTTT	CASNAGGSGTDTQYF
TRBD2	few	TRBJ2-3	TRBV4-2	TGTGCCAGCAGCCAAGAACTGGCGGGGGGGCTGGATACGCAGTATTTT	CASSQELAGGLDTQYF
-	few	TRBJ2-1	TRBV4-3	TGCGCCAGCAGCCACTCAGGGGACGACAATGAGCAGTTCTTC	CASSHSGDDNEQFF
-	-	TRBJ2-2	TRBV7-3	TGTGCCAGCAGCTCTTCGGGACACAACACCGGGGAGCTGTTTTTT	CASSSSGHNTGELFF
-	-	TRBJ2-7	TRBV6-5	TGTGCCAGCAGTTACTCGAAGTTTTTCTACGAGCAGTACTTC	CASSYSKFFYEQYF
-	-	TRBJ1-4	TRBV5-1	TGCGCCAGCAGCGAATGGAACGATGAAAAACTGTTTTTT	CASSEWNDEKLFF
-	-	TRBJ1-1	TRBV6-2/TRBV6-3	TGTGCCAGCAGTTACGGCACCTACCGACCCGGATCTGAAGCTTTCTTT	CASSYGTYRPGSEAFF
TRBD1	-	TRBJ1-1	TRBV6-5	TGTGCCAGCAGTTACCGACAGGGGGTTAAGACTGAAGCTTTCTTT	CASSYRQGVKTEAFF
-	-	TRBJ2-2	TRBV6-1	TGTGCCAGCAGTCGGGACCCAGCGAACACCGGGGAGCTGTTTTTT	CASSRDPANTGELFF
-	few	TRBJ2-3	TRBV5-1	TGCGCCAGCAGCTTCCCGACAGAAAGCACAGATACGCAGTATTTT	CASSFPTESTDTQYF
-	few	TRBJ2-2	TRBV4-1	TGCGCCAGCAGCCATTGGGGCGAAGTGGGCACCGGGGAGCTGTTTTTT	CASSHWGEVGTGELFF
-	-	TRBJ1-1	TRBV20-1	TGCAGTGCTAGAGAGAGACCGAACACTGAAGCTTTCTTT	CSARERPNTEAFF
TRBD2	few	TRBJ2-5	TRBV11-2	TGTGCCAGCAGCTTAGTGCTAGCGGGGGAGACCCAGTACTTC	CASSLVLAGETQYF
-	-	TRBJ2-7	TRBV5-6	TGTGCCAGCAGCCCAATCTCGGGCGGTGGCTACGAGCAGTACTTC	CASSPISGGGYEQYF
TRBD2	few	TRBJ2-5	TRBV6-1	TGTGCCAGCAGTCCTAGGACTAGCGGCAACAAACCCCAAGAGACCCAGTACTTC	CASSPRTSGNKPQETQYF
TRBD2	few	TRBJ2-1	TRBV6-1	TGTGCCAGCAGTGCCGCGGGGGACAATGAGCAGTTCTTC	CASSAAGDNEQFF
-	few	TRBJ2-7	TRBV30	TGTGCCTGGAGGGGACGAGGGGCCCACGAGCAGTACTTC	CAWRGRGAHEQYF
-	few	TRBJ2-3	TRBV11-2	TGTGCCAGCAGCTTGCAAGTTACGCAGTATTTT	CASSLQVTQYF
-	-	TRBJ2-1	TRBV27	TGTGCCAGCAGTCCCAGACAAAATGAGCAGTTCTTC	CASSPRQNEQFF
TRBD2	-	TRBJ2-7	TRBV20-1	TGCAGTGCTAGAGATTCCAGAGGTACCGGGGGGGCCGGGGACGAGCAGTACTTC	CSARDSRGTGGAGDEQYF
TRBD1	-	TRBJ1-6	TRBV5-5	TGTGCCAGCAGCTTTGGGGACAGGAATAATTCACCCCTCCACTTT	CASSFGDRNNSPLHF
-	-	TRBJ2-7	TRBV6-2/TRBV6-3	TGTGCCAGCAGTTACTCCCCCAGCCGCGAGCAGTACTTC	CASSYSPSREQYF
-	few	TRBJ1-1	TRBV12-3/TRBV12-4	TGTGCCAGCACGGGGGGTTCTGAAGCTTTCTTT	CASTGGSEAFF
-	few	TRBJ1-1	TRBV15	TGTGCCACCAGCAGAGTTCCGGGGGAAGCTTTCTTT	CATSRVPGEAFF
TRBD2	-	TRBJ2-1	TRBV29-1	TGCAGCGGGCTACTAGCGGGGGGGATTAATAACAATGAGCAGTTCTTC	CSGLLAGGINNNEQFF
-	-	TRBJ1-2	TRBV2	TGTGCCAGCAGTGAAGACAGGTTGGTGTCTGGCTACACCTTC	CASSEDRLVSGYTF
-	many	TRBJ2-2	TRBV7-9	TGTGCCAGCAGCACCGGGACTGCCACCGGGGAGCTGTTTTTT	CASSTGTATGELFF
TRBD1	-	TRBJ1-2	TRBV28	TGTGCCAGCAGTCAGGCCGGGACAGGGGGCGGCGGACGTGACTACACCTTC	CASSQAGTGGGGRDYTF
-	-	TRBJ2-3	TRBV5-1	TGCGCCAGCAGCTTGGCCATGGACCTAAGCACAGATACGCAGTATTTT	CASSLAMDLSTDTQYF
TRBD1	-	TRBJ2-3	TRBV7-9	TGTGCCAGCAGCCCCGGGACAGTGGGCGCAGATACGCAGTATTTT	CASSPGTVGADTQYF
TRBD2	few	TRBJ2-1	TRBV29-1	TGCAGCGTTGGAGGACTAGCGGGAGTTTGGGGGGGGTACAATGAGCAGTTCTTC	CSVGGLAGVWGGYNEQFF
TRBD2	-	TRBJ2-4	TRBV12-3/TRBV12-4	TGTGCCAGCAGTCTGTGGACTAGCGGCGTCAGATGGCAGTACTTC	CASSLWTSGVRWQYF